The 24 T cell receptor beta chains below were found in one sample sequenced in a study of shared clonotypes between healthy human individuals. Profiled with immunoSEQ multiplex PCR; TCRdb holds only in-frame clones, not every one. The sample records 520,000 or so clones, 79% being singletons. Sequencing was performed on PBMCs. Receptors originate from a woman in her thirties or forties in good health. Some clones in this sample may be carry-over from other donors' samples.

V usage is TRBV7-6 and J usage is TRBJ1-5; D ambiguous. The length of the CDR3 is 12 residues. The germline V gene encodes CDR1 SGHVS and CDR2 FNYEAQ. The V gene lost 3 bases and the J gene lost 4 bases, with 4 bases spanning the gap. Written as DNA, the CDR3 is TGTGCCAGCAGCTTCCCGAATCAGCCCCAGCATTTT. Translation: CASSFPNQPQHF.

The rearrangement uses TRBV7-9 and TRBJ2-3; D might be TRBD2 (6 bases). This CDR3 comprises 16 residues. Germline CDR1 SEHNR, CDR2 FQNEAQ (reference sequence). Deletions cut 5 bases from V and 6 bases from J, with 21 bases between. The CDR3 region has the DNA TGTGCCAGCAGCCCCCCGGGACTTCCTCCTCTGGATACGCAGTATTTT. Protein product: CASSPPGLPPLDTQYF.

V is TRBV27 and J is TRBJ1-1, with D unresolved. Trimming removed 5 bases from V and 2 bases from J, with 9 bases in between. Germline CDR1 is MNHEY and CDR2 is SMNVEV (reference sequence). This CDR3 contains 13 residues. The CDR3 DNA follows: TGTGCCAGCAGTGTTGGGCGAAACACTGAAGCTTTCTTT. Residues: CASSVGRNTEAFF.

The sample holds one count of this clone. The chain links TRBV2 to TRBJ2-1; unclear D gene. Trimming shortened V by 3 bases and J by 0 bases, and 6 bases separated the two germline ends. CDR3 length: 14 residues. The germline V gene encodes CDR1 SNHLY and CDR2 FYNNEI. The CDR3 is CASSEVSSYNEQFF. The DNA for the CDR3 is TGTGCCAGCAGTGAGGTGAGCTCCTACAATGAGCAGTTCTTC.

The chain employs TRBV7-8 and TRBJ2-4; TRBD1 agrees at 10 bases. With V trimmed by 3 bases and J by 7 bases, 3 bases remained unmatched. The CDR3 totals 14 residues. CDR1 is SGHVS and CDR2 is FQNEAQ in the germline V gene. CDR3 bases: TGTGCCAGCAGCTTGGACAGGGGGTATAACATTCAGTACTTC. Translating it yields CASSLDRGYNIQYF.

This clone has only a few counts. The chain links TRBV27 to TRBJ1-1, with a possible D match to TRBD1 (5 bases). This CDR3 spans 13 amino acids. Germline V lookup: CDR1 MNHEY, CDR2 SMNVEV (reference sequence). Trimming took off 0 bases at V and 3 bases at J, with 5 bases between the two ends. CDR3 coding DNA: TGTGCCAGCAGTTTATCGGGGGACACTGAAGCTTTCTTT. Protein sequence: CASSLSGDTEAFF.

The CDR3 DNA is TGTGCCAGCAGCTTGGGAGGACAGGGGGCGTTAATTGAGCAGTTCTTC. This gives the protein CASSLGGQGALIEQFF. The genes are TRBV5-4 and TRBJ2-1, with TRBD1 matching over 11 bases. The CDR3 is 16 residues long. The germline gives CDR1 SGHNT, CDR2 YYREEE (reference sequence). V was clipped by 0 bases and J by 9 bases; unmatched bases: 8.

The genes are TRBV2 and TRBJ2-7; TRBD2 matches 9 bases. The CDR3 is 15 amino acids. Trimming took 3 bases from V and 6 from J; bases not matched to a gene: 9. Germline-derived CDR1 and CDR2 are SNHLY and FYNNEI. The CDR3 nucleotides read TGTGCCAGCAGTGAGCTAGCGGGACGGGTAGGCGAGCAGTACTTC. This gives the protein CASSELAGRVGEQYF.

The chain couples TRBV29-1 to TRBJ2-3, with 14 nucleotides matching TRBD2. V lost 8 bases and J lost 5; bases outside the gene matches: 3. The CDR3 extends over 13 amino acids. Per germline, CDR1 SQVTM and CDR2 ANQGSEA. The CDR3 sequence: CSIGTSGRDTQYF. CDR3 DNA: TGCAGCATCGGGACTAGCGGGAGAGATACGCAGTATTTT.

This clone was seen at least ten times. This chain joins TRBV7-2 and TRBJ2-7; either TRBD1 or TRBD2 may fit D (5 bases each). V was pared by 5 bases and J by 0 bases, with 14 bases between. The CDR3 covers 15 residues. Per the germline V gene, CDR1 is SGHTA and CDR2 is FQGNSA. CDR3 bases: TGTGCCAGCAGCCTCGGGACGGTCCTCTCCTACGAGCAGTACTTC. Protein product: CASSLGTVLSYEQYF.

The rearrangement joins TRBV6-6 to TRBJ2-7; D is possibly TRBD1 (6 bases). This CDR3 is built from 15 residues. The V end lost 8 bases, the J end lost 0 bases, and 17 bases lay between the germline ends. In germline, CDR1 is MNHNY, CDR2 SVGAGI (reference sequence). CDR3: CASGLQGLNSYEQYF. The CDR3 DNA reads as TGTGCCAGCGGACTTCAGGGGCTAAACTCCTACGAGCAGTACTTC.

On this clone itself: The sample contains more than one DNA sequence encoding this CDR3. J is TRBJ2-1 and V is TRBV7-2; the D gene is possibly TRBD2 (5 bases). Trimming pared 5 bases from V and 1 base from J, leaving 6 bases between. The CDR3 covers 13 residues. The germline V gene has CDR1 SGHTA and CDR2 FQGNSA. Here the CDR3 DNA reads TGTGCCAGCAGCCCGGGGTCCTACAATGAGCAGTTCTTC. It translates to CASSPGSYNEQFF.

In regard to this clone: Other DNA sequences from this sample encode an identical CDR3 as well. J is TRBJ2-1 and V is TRBV29-1; 11 nucleotides align to TRBD1. Germline V CDR1 and CDR2: SQVTM, ANQGSEA. V lost 6 bases to trimming and J lost 2 bases; unmatched junction nucleotides: 0. The CDR3 loop spans 13 amino acids. The CDR3 region has the DNA TGCAGCGTGGGACAGGGGGCCTACAATGAGCAGTTCTTC. Translating it yields CSVGQGAYNEQFF.

The chain has TRBV29-1 and TRBJ2-7; 9 bases match TRBD1. The CDR3 is 15 amino acids. Germline V gives CDR1 SQVTM, CDR2 ANQGSEA. Trimming took 1 base from V and 2 from J; bases not matched to a gene: 6. The DNA of the CDR3 is TGCAGCGTTGAAGGGCCGGGACAGGGACCCTACGAGCAGTACTTC. This encodes CSVEGPGQGPYEQYF.

The table lists this clone with many counts. The CDR3 protein is CASSYAGFVDTDTQYF. CDR3 sequence (DNA): TGTGCCAGCAGTTACGCGGGCTTCGTAGACACAGATACGCAGTATTTT. The chain is built from TRBV28 and TRBJ2-3; a weak D match, TRBD2 (5 bases). V lost 4 bases and J 2 bases, leaving 16 bases between the germline ends. The CDR3 contains 16 residues. Germline V gives CDR1 MDHEN, CDR2 SYDVKM.

The rearrangement uses TRBV7-3 and TRBJ2-2, with a possible D match to TRBD1 (5 bases). The CDR3 consists of 14 residues. CDR1 is SGHTA and CDR2 is FQGTGA in the germline V gene. With 5 bases removed from V and 2 bases from J, the gap between germline ends came to 9 bases. CDR3 sequence reads: CASSPRTNTGELFF. DNA for the CDR3: TGTGCCAGCAGCCCCCGGACAAACACCGGGGAGCTGTTTTTT. Full variable domain (rest looked up from reference TRBV7-3 and TRBJ2-2): GAGVSQTPSNKVTEKGKYVELRCDPISGHTALYWYRQSLGQGPEFLIYFQGTGAADDSGLPNDRFFAVRPEGSVSTLKIQRTERGDSAVYLCASSPRTNTGELFFGEGSRLTVL.

The chain uses TRBV19 and TRBJ2-7; possibly TRBD2 for D (6 bases). From germline, CDR1 is LNHDA and CDR2 SQIVND (reference sequence). The CDR3 totals 13 residues. Trimming stripped 6 bases from V and 3 bases from J, with 12 bases between. The CDR3 spells CASSETSRYEQYF. The CDR3 region has the DNA TGTGCCAGTAGCGAGACTAGTCGCTACGAGCAGTACTTC.

V gene TRBV11-1 combines with J gene TRBJ1-1; 11 bases are shared with TRBD1. Trimming took 5 bases from V and 14 from J; bases not matched to a gene: 7. Germline values: CDR1 SGHAT, CDR2 FQDESV (reference sequence). The CDR3 sequence is 12 residues long. The CDR3 nucleotides read TGTGCCAGCAGCCCGGACAGGGGGCAATGGTTCTTT. Translated, it gives CASSPDRGQWFF.

The chain has TRBV4-2 and TRBJ2-7, with D unresolved. Trimming shortened V by 0 bases and J by 4 bases, and 16 bases separated the two germline ends. The CDR3 consists of 16 residues. Germline CDR1 is LGHNA and CDR2 is YNFKEQ. This chain's CDR3 is CASSQDRWGNNYEQYF. As DNA, the CDR3 is TGTGCCAGCAGCCAAGATAGGTGGGGAAATAATTACGAGCAGTACTTC.

This chain joins TRBV5-1 and TRBJ2-5; the match to TRBD2 covers 9 bases. This CDR3 has 15 residues. Trimming removed 2 bases from V and 2 bases from J; junction bases left unmatched: 4. In germline, CDR1 is SGHRS, CDR2 YFSETQ. The CDR3 DNA reads TGCGCCAGCAGCTTTAGCGGGAGAGGGCAAGAGACCCAGTACTTC. Translating it yields CASSFSGRGQETQYF.

The rearrangement links TRBV18 to TRBJ1-1; possibly TRBD1 for D (6 bases). V lost 6 bases and J lost 2, with 7 bases in between. There are 12 residues in the CDR3. Germline CDR1 and CDR2: KGHSH and LQKENI. The CDR3 sequence: CASSDRNTEAFF. In nucleotides, the CDR3 is TGTGCCAGCTCGGACAGAAACACTGAAGCTTTCTTT.

This clone has only one observation. The chain carries TRBV4-1 and TRBJ2-3, with TRBD2 matching 10 bases. The length of the CDR3 is 16 residues. With 7 bases clipped from V and 5 bases from J, the junction kept 12 bases outside the gene matches. CDR1 and CDR2 from the germline V gene are MGHRA and YSYEKL. In DNA, the CDR3 is TGCGCCAGCAAGCGGGAGGGCCGCCTACTGGGAGATACGCAGTATTTT. Its translation: CASKREGRLLGDTQYF.

The chain joins TRBV7-8 to TRBJ2-7; tentatively, D is TRBD2 (6 bases). With 6 bases removed from V and 6 bases from J, the gap between germline ends came to 15 bases. This CDR3 has 13 residues. The germline V gene has CDR1 SGHVS and CDR2 FQNEAQ. As DNA, the CDR3 is TGTGCCAGCAGGGCGGGAAGGTTATCCGAGCAGTACTTC. Its protein product is CASRAGRLSEQYF.

The chain links TRBV4-1 to TRBJ2-5, with D perhaps TRBD1 (6 bases). Trimming took off 3 bases at V and 1 base at J, with 9 bases between the two ends. CDR3 length equals 14 residues. Germline V gene sequence: CDR1 MGHRA, CDR2 YSYEKL. CDR3: CASSHGTLQETQYF. The CDR3 DNA is TGCGCCAGCAGCCATGGGACACTCCAAGAGACCCAGTACTTC.